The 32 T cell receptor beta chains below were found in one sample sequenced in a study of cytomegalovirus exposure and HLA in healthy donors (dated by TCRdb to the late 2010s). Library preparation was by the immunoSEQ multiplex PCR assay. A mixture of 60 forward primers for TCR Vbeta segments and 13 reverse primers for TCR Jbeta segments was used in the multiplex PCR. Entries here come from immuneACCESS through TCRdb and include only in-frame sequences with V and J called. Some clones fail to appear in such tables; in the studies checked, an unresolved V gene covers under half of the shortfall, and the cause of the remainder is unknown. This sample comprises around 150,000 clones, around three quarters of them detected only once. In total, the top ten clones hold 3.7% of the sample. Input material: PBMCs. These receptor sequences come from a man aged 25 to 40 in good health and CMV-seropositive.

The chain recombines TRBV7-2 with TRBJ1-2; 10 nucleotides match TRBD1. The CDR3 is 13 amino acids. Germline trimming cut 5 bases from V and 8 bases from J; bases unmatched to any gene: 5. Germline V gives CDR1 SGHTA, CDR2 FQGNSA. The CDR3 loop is CASSRQGANGYTF. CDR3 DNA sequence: TGTGCCAGCAGCCGACAGGGGGCGAACGGCTACACCTTC.

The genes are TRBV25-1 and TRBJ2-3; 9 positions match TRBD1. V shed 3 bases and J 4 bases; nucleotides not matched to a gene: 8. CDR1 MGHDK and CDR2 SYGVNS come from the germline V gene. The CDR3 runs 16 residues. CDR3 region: CASSDRDRVFPDTQYF. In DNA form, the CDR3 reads TGTGCCAGCAGTGATAGGGACAGGGTGTTCCCAGATACGCAGTATTTT. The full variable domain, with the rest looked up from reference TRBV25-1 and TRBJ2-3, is EADIYQTPRYLVIGTGKKITLECSQTMGHDKMYWYQQDPGMELHLIHYSYGVNSTEKGDLSSESTVSRIRTEHFPLTLESARPSHTSQYLCASSDRDRVFPDTQYFGPGTRLTVL.

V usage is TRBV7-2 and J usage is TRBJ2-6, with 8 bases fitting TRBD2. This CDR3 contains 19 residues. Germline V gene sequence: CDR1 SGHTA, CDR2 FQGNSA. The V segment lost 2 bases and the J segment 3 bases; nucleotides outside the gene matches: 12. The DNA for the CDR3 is TGTGCCAGCAGCTTATCTCCCAGCGGGGGTGGGTTTGGGGCCAACGTCCTGACTTTC. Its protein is CASSLSPSGGGFGANVLTF.

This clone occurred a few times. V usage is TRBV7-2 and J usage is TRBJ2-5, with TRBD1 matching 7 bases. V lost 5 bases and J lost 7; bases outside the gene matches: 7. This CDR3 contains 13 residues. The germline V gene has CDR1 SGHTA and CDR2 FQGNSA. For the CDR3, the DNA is TGTGCCAGCAGCCGGGGACAGTTTAGGACCCAGTACTTC. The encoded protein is CASSRGQFRTQYF.

The CDR3 protein is CASSSGNARDSPLHF. The CDR3, as DNA: TGTGCCAGCTCATCCGGGAACGCACGGGATTCACCCCTCCACTTT. The chain recombines TRBV18 with TRBJ1-6; no clear D gene. V was shortened by 5 bases and J by 8 bases, with 16 bases between the two germline ends. Germline CDR1 reads KGHSH; CDR2 reads LQKENI. The CDR3 runs to 15 residues.

As DNA, the CDR3 is TGTGCCAGCAGCCCCGCGGGACTATTAGATACGCAGTATTTT. Translating it yields CASSPAGLLDTQYF. This chain uses TRBV6-5 with TRBJ2-3; 7 nucleotides line up with TRBD2. Germline lookup yields CDR1 MNHEY and CDR2 SVGAGI. This CDR3 spans 14 amino acids. Trimming removed 6 bases from V and 5 bases from J; junction bases left unmatched: 8.

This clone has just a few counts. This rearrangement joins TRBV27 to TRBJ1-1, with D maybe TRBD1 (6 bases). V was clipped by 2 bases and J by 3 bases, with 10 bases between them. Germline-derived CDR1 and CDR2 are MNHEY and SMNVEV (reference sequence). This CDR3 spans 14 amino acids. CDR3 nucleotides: TGTGCCAGCAGTTTAGACAGGAGCGACACTGAAGCTTTCTTT. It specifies CASSLDRSDTEAFF.

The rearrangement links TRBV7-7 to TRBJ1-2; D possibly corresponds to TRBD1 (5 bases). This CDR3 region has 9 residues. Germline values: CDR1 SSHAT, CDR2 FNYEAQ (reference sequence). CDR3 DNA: TGTTTTCAGGGCCATGGCTACACCTTC. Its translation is CFQGHGYTF.

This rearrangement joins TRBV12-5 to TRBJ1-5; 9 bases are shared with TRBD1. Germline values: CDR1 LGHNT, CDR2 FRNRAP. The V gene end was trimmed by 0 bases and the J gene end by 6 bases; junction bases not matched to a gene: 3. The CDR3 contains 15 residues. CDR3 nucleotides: TGTGCTAGTGGTTTGGTAACAGGGGGCCCTCAGCCCCAGCATTTT. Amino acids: CASGLVTGGPQPQHF.

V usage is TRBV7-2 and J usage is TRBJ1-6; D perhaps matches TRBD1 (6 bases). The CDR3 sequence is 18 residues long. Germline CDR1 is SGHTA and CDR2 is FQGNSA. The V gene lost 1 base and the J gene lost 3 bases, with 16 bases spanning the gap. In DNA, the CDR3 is TGTGCCAGCAGCTTAGAGGGGGTTGTGGGTTACTATAATTCACCCCTCCACTTT. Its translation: CASSLEGVVGYYNSPLHF.

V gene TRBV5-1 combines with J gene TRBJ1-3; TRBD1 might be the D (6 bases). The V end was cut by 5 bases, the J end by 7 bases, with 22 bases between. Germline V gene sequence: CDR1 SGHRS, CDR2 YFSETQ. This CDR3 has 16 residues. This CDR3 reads CASRPGQTHAQNTIYF. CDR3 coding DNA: TGCGCCAGCAGACCCGGACAGACCCACGCCCAGAACACCATATATTTT.

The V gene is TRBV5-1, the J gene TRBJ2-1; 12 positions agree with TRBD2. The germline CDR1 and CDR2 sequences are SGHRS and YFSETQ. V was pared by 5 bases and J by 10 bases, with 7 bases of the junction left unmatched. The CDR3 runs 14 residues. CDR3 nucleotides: TGCGCCAGCAGTTCTAGCGGGGGGGCCGGGGAGCAGTTCTTC. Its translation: CASSSSGGAGEQFF.

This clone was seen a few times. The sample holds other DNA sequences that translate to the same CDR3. Here the CDR3 reads CAWSAGLAGGTDTQYF. For the CDR3, the DNA is TGTGCCTGGAGTGCCGGACTAGCGGGGGGCACAGATACGCAGTATTTT. The chain couples TRBV30 to TRBJ2-3, with 13 bases matching TRBD2. The CDR3 runs to 16 residues. CDR1 GTSNPN and CDR2 SVGIG come from the germline V gene (reference sequence). Unmatched junction bases numbered 2, after V lost 1 base and J lost 1 base.

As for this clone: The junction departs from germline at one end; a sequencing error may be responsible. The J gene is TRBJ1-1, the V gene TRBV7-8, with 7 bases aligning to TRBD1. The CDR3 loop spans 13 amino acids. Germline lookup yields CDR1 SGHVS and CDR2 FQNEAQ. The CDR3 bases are TGTGCCAGCAGACCAACAGGGGTACCTGATGCTTTCTTT. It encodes CASRPTGVPDAFF.

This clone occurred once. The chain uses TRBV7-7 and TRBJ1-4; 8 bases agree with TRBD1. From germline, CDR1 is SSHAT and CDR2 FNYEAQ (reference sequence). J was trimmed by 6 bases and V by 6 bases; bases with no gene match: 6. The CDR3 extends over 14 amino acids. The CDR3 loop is CASSSGQGDEKLFF. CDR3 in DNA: TGTGCCAGCAGTTCAGGACAGGGTGATGAAAAACTGTTTTTT.

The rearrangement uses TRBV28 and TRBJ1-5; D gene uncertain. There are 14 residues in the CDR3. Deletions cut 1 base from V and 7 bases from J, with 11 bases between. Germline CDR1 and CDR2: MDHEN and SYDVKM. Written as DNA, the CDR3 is TGTGCCAGCAGTTTATCGTCCAAGAGGCAGCCCCAGCATTTT. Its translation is CASSLSSKRQPQHF. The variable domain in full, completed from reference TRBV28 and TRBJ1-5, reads DVKVTQSSRYLVKRTGEKVFLECVQDMDHENMFWYRQDPGLGLRLIYFSYDVKMKEKGDIPEGYSVSREKKERFSLILESASTNQTSMYLCASSLSSKRQPQHFGDGTRLSIL.

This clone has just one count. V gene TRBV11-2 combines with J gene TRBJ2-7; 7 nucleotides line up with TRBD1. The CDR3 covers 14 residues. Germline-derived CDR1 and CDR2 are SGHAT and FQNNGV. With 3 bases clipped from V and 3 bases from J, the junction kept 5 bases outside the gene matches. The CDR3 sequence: CASSLTGSNYEQYF. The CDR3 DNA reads TGTGCCAGCAGCTTGACAGGGTCAAACTACGAGCAGTACTTC.

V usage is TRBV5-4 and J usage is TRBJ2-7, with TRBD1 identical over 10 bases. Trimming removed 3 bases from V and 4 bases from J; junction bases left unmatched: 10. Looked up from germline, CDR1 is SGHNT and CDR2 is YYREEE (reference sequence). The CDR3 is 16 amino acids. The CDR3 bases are TGTGCCAGCAGCTGGGGTGGGACAGGGGTTATGTACGAGCAGTACTTC. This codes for CASSWGGTGVMYEQYF.

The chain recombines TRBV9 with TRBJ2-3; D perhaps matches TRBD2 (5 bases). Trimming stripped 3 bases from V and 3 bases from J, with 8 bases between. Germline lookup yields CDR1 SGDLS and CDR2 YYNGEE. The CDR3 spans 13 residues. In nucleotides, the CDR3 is TGTGCCAGCAGCGCAGGAGGAACAGATACGCAGTATTTT. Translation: CASSAGGTDTQYF.

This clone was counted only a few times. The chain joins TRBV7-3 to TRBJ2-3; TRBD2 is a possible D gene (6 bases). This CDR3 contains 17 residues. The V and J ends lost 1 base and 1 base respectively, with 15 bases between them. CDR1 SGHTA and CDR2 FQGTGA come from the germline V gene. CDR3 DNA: TGTGCCAGCAGCTTAATGGGGACTCCCCCTGGCACAGATACGCAGTATTTT. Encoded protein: CASSLMGTPPGTDTQYF.

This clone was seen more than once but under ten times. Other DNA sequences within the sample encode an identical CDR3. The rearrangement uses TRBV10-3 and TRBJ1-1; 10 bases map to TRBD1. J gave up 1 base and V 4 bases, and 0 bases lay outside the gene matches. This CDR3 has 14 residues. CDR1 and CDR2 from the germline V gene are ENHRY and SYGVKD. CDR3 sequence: CAISGQGANTEAFF. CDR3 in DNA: TGTGCCATCAGTGGACAGGGGGCGAACACTGAAGCTTTCTTT.

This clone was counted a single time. CDR3 in DNA: TGTGCCAGCAGCTTAGGGGGCGATGAAGAGACCCAGTACTTC. Its translation: CASSLGGDEETQYF. The rearrangement uses TRBV7-3 and TRBJ2-5, with D tentatively TRBD1 (6 bases). The CDR3 consists of 14 residues. V was trimmed by 2 bases and J by 3 bases, leaving 10 bases between them. Germline V gene lookup returns CDR1 SGHTA and CDR2 FQGTGA.

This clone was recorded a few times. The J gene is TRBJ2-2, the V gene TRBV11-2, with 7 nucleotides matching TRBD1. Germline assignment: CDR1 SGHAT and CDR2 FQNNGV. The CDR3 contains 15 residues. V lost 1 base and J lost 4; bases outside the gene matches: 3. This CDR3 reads CASSLVQGFTGELFF. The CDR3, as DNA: TGTGCCAGCAGCTTAGTACAGGGGTTCACCGGGGAGCTGTTTTTT.

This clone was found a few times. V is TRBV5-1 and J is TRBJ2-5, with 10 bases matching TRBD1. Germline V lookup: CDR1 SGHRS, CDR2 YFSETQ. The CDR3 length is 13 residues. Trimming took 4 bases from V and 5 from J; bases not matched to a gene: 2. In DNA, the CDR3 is TGCGCCAGCAGCACGGGACAGGGGGAGACCCAGTACTTC. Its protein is CASSTGQGETQYF.

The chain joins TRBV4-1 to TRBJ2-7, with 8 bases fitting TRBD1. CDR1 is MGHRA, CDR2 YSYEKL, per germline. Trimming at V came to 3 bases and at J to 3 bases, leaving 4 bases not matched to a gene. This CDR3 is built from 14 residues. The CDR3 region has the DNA TGCGCCAGCAGCCATGCCGGACAGGGCTACGAGCAGTACTTC. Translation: CASSHAGQGYEQYF.

CDR3 DNA sequence: TGTGCCAGCAGCTTAGTAGGGGGTCATCTCCGGGAAAAACTGTTTTTT. This encodes CASSLVGGHLREKLFF. V is TRBV7-6 and J is TRBJ1-4; perhaps TRBD1 as D (6 bases). The CDR3 totals 16 residues. CDR1 SGHVS and CDR2 FNYEAQ come from the germline V gene. Deletions cut 1 base from V and 8 bases from J, with 17 bases between.

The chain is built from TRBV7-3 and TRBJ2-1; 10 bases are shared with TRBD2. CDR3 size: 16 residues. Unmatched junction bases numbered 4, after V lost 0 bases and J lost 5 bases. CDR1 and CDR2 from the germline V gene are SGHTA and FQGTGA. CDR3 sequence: CASSLTSGGPNNEQFF. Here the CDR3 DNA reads TGTGCCAGCAGCTTAACTAGCGGGGGGCCCAACAATGAGCAGTTCTTC.

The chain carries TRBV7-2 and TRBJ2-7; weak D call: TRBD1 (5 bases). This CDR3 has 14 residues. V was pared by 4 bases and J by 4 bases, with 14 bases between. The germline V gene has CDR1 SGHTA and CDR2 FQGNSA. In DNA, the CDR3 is TGTGCCAGCAGCTCAATCCCGGACACATACGAGCAGTACTTC. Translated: CASSSIPDTYEQYF.

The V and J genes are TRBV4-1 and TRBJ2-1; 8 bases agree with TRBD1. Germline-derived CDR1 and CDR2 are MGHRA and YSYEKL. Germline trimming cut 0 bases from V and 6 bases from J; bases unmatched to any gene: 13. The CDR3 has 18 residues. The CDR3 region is CASSQERWSQGAINEQFF. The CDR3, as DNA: TGCGCCAGCAGCCAAGAAAGGTGGTCGCAGGGGGCGATCAATGAGCAGTTCTTC.

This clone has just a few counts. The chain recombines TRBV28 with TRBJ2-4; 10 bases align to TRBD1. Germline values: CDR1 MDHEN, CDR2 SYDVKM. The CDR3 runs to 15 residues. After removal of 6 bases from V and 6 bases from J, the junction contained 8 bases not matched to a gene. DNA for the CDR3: TGTGCCAGCAGCGCATCGACAGGGGGCGGAAACATTCAGTACTTC. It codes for CASSASTGGGNIQYF.

This CDR3 is CASSLTQLYGYTF. In DNA form, the CDR3 reads TGTGCCAGCAGCTTAACCCAACTCTATGGCTACACCTTC. This chain links TRBV7-6 with TRBJ1-2; no definite D call. The CDR3 is 13 residues long. Germline V CDR1 and CDR2: SGHVS, FNYEAQ. The V end lost 2 bases, the J end lost 4 bases, and 8 bases lay between the germline ends. Supplemented by reference TRBV7-6 and TRBJ1-2, the full variable domain reads GAGVSQSPRYKVTKRGQDVALRCDPISGHVSLYWYRQALGQGPEFLTYFNYEAQQDKSGLPNDRFSAERPEGSISTLTIQRTEQRDSAMYRCASSLTQLYGYTFGSGTRLTVV.

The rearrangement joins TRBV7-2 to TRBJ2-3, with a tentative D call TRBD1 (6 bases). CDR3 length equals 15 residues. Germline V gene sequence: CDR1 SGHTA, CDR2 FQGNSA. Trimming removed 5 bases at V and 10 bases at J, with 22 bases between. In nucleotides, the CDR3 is TGTGCCAGCAGCGCAGCCGACCACAGGGTAGCATCGCAGTATTTT. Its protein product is CASSAADHRVASQYF.